This TCR beta chain was observed in a study of cytomegalovirus exposure and HLA in healthy donors. Study background: Out of fewer than 400 genotyped donors, about 76% belonged to the Caucasian-associated ancestry cluster.

The CDR3 has 15 residues. Germline CDR1 MNHNS, CDR2 SASEGT. The V gene lost 3 bases and the J gene lost 1 base, with 9 bases spanning the gap. The PCR employed 60 Vbeta primers together with 13 Jbeta primers. Here immunoSEQ multiplex PCR was the method, and the copy in TCRdb shows in-frame clones only, minus some. The data show under 150,000 clones, approximately 80% seen once. Sequencing was carried out using PBMCs. V is TRBV6-1 and J is TRBJ1-4; D possibly corresponds to TRBD1 (5 bases). This TCR came from a male donor in good health and CMV-seronegative. The CDR3 loop reads CASSDLGGTNEKLFF. In nucleotides, the CDR3 is TGTGCCAGCAGTGATTTGGGGGGAACTAATGAAAAACTGTTTTTT.